These 21 T cell receptor beta chains came from one sample sequenced in a study of OX40 agonist ivuxolimab in advanced cancers. Clones were read by immunoSEQ multiplex PCR, and TCRdb kept only the in-frame ones, dropping some. The sample yields tens of thousands of clones, around nine tenths seen once. The sequencing used CD4+ or CD8+ T cells sorted from blood, collected in a trial of the OX40 agonist ivuxolimab. These receptors all come from an adult with an advanced solid tumor such as melanoma, head and neck, liver or kidney cancer.

This clone was picked up one time. V gene TRBV11-3 combines with J gene TRBJ2-1; 7 nucleotides align to TRBD1. Germline V gene data show CDR1 as SGHNT and CDR2 as YENEEA. The CDR3 covers 16 residues. Losses at the gene ends were 0 bases for V and 2 bases for J; bases not matched to a gene: 4. This CDR3 reads CASSLDAQGAYNEQFF. CDR3 sequence (DNA): TGTGCCAGCAGCTTAGATGCCCAGGGGGCCTACAATGAGCAGTTCTTC. Based on the CDR3 plus reference TRBV11-3 and TRBJ2-1, the full variable domain is EAGVVQSPRYKIIEKKQPVAFWCNPISGHNTLYWYLQNLGQGPELLIRYENEEAVDDSQLPKDRFSAERLKGVDSTLKIQPAELGDSAVYLCASSLDAQGAYNEQFFGPGTRLTVL.

The gene calls are TRBV5-1 and TRBJ2-3; no firm D call. Germline CDR1 is SGHRS and CDR2 is YFSETQ. The length of the CDR3 is 15 residues. Trimming took off 0 bases at V and 0 bases at J, with 8 bases between the two ends. The CDR3 DNA follows: TGCGCCAGCAGCTTGGTGCCAACTAGCACAGATACGCAGTATTTT. Its translation: CASSLVPTSTDTQYF.

The chain is built from TRBV28 and TRBJ2-3, with D uncertain. The germline V gene has CDR1 MDHEN and CDR2 SYDVKM. V lost 5 bases, J lost 0 bases, and 12 bases lay in between. The CDR3 totals 15 residues. CDR3 DNA sequence: TGTGCCAGCAGTCCCCACGGGCCTAGCACAGATACGCAGTATTTT. This sequence encodes CASSPHGPSTDTQYF.

The chain combines TRBV7-9 with TRBJ1-2; D is unresolved. This CDR3 contains 12 residues. With 3 bases removed from V and 7 bases from J, the gap between germline ends came to 9 bases. Germline CDR1 is SEHNR and CDR2 is FQNEAQ (reference sequence). As DNA, the CDR3 is TGTGCCAGCAGCTTGGAGCTAGGTGGCTACACCTTC. Translating it yields CASSLELGGYTF.

V gene TRBV11-2 combines with J gene TRBJ2-7, with 10 bases aligning to TRBD2. The CDR3 spans 17 residues. Germline CDR1 reads SGHAT; CDR2 reads FQNNGV. Trimming cost V 5 bases and J 3 bases; bases outside gene matches: 13. Written as DNA, the CDR3 is TGTGCCAGCAGCCAGGAGCAGGGTGTAGCGGGAGGCTACGAGCAGTACTTC. Its protein is CASSQEQGVAGGYEQYF.

The table lists this clone with a few counts. The chain links TRBV6-1 to TRBJ2-5; the D gene is possibly TRBD1 (6 bases). Germline loops: CDR1 MNHNS, CDR2 SASEGT. V lost 6 bases to trimming and J lost 5 bases, with 19 bases between them. The CDR3 runs to 15 residues. The DNA of the CDR3 is TGTGCCAGCAGCCCCCAGACAGGTCAGGGGGAGACCCAGTACTTC. Protein sequence: CASSPQTGQGETQYF.

The chain is built from TRBV6-1 and TRBJ1-6, with TRBD1 as a possible D gene (5 bases). V was cut by 11 bases and J by 14 bases, with 25 bases left in between. The CDR3 is made up of 14 amino acids. Per germline, CDR1 MNHNS and CDR2 SASEGT. CDR3 in DNA: TGTGCCGTATCCAGGGAGGGTCTATTGGGAGCCCTCCACTTT. The encoded protein is CAVSREGLLGALHF.

CDR3 sequence: CASSLLPGLSTEAFF. DNA of the CDR3: TGCGCCAGCAGCTTGTTACCGGGGCTGAGCACTGAAGCTTTCTTT. The gene calls are TRBV5-1 and TRBJ1-1, with D possibly TRBD1 on 5 matching bases. Germline CDR1 and CDR2: SGHRS and YFSETQ. The ends were cut back, 1 base at V and 4 bases at J, with 14 bases in the middle. CDR3 size: 15 residues.

The chain carries TRBV29-1 and TRBJ2-3; 11 bases align to TRBD2. Germline values: CDR1 SQVTM, CDR2 ANQGSEA. V was clipped by 3 bases and J by 7 bases; unmatched bases: 3. The CDR3 runs to 13 residues. The chain's CDR3 is CSVDASGRHTQYF. The DNA for the CDR3 is TGCAGCGTTGACGCTAGCGGGAGGCATACGCAGTATTTT.

The chain uses TRBV28 and TRBJ2-5, with 12 bases fitting TRBD2. J was trimmed by 5 bases and V by 4 bases; bases with no gene match: 11. Germline CDR1 reads MDHEN; CDR2 reads SYDVKM. The CDR3 length is 17 residues. The CDR3 coding sequence is TGTGCCAGCAGTTCCTTCACGACTAGCGGGAGTGGGGAGACCCAGTACTTC. It is translated as CASSSFTTSGSGETQYF.

The chain uses TRBV28 and TRBJ2-3; D call uncertain. Trimming removed 3 bases at V and 2 bases at J, with 9 bases between. The CDR3 length is 14 residues. Germline V gives CDR1 MDHEN, CDR2 SYDVKM. The CDR3 DNA sequence: TGTGCCAGCAGTTTTCTGACACACACAGATACGCAGTATTTT. Translation: CASSFLTHTDTQYF.

Details on this clone: The sample holds other DNA sequences that translate to the same CDR3. J is TRBJ2-3 and V is TRBV7-9; a weak D match, TRBD1 (6 bases). Germline CDR1 reads SEHNR; CDR2 reads FQNEAQ (reference sequence). CDR3 length: 13 residues. Trimming shortened V by 5 bases and J by 3 bases, and 9 bases separated the two germline ends. The CDR3 DNA follows: TGTGCCAGCAGCCGCACAGGGACAGATACGCAGTATTTT. Residues: CASSRTGTDTQYF.

The chain combines TRBV19 with TRBJ1-2, with D unresolved. The V end was cut by 7 bases, the J end by 2 bases, with 14 bases between. This CDR3 spans 14 amino acids. Germline V lookup: CDR1 LNHDA, CDR2 SQIVND (reference sequence). The CDR3 DNA reads as TGTGCCAGTAAACCAACGGGGTACAACTATGGCTACACCTTC. Translating gives CASKPTGYNYGYTF.

V gene TRBV7-9 combines with J gene TRBJ2-4; D remains ambiguous. Per germline, CDR1 SEHNR and CDR2 FQNEAQ (reference sequence). The V end lost 1 base, the J end lost 1 base, and 5 bases lay between the germline ends. The length of the CDR3 is 14 residues. In nucleotides, the CDR3 is TGTGCCAGCAGCTTAGAACAGGCCAAAAACATTCAGTACTTC. Amino acid sequence: CASSLEQAKNIQYF.

J is TRBJ2-7 and V is TRBV7-9; D is tentatively TRBD1 or TRBD2 (5 bases each). Trimming shortened V by 3 bases and J by 4 bases, and 13 bases separated the two germline ends. The CDR3 length is 14 residues. Germline CDR1 SEHNR, CDR2 FQNEAQ (reference sequence). The CDR3 bases are TGTGCCAGCAGCTTGTGGGACGGACGATACGAGCAGTACTTC. Residues: CASSLWDGRYEQYF.

The rearrangement links TRBV29-1 to TRBJ2-7; 10 positions agree with TRBD2. The J segment lost 4 bases and the V segment lost 0 bases, leaving 9 bases of the junction unmatched. Germline lookup yields CDR1 SQVTM and CDR2 ANQGSEA. The CDR3 spans 16 residues. The DNA for the CDR3 is TGCAGCGTTGAAGACCGCCTAGCGGGGGTCGGATACGAGCAGTACTTC. Amino acid sequence: CSVEDRLAGVGYEQYF.

The CDR3 region is CASSLGSPTGELFF. CDR3 DNA sequence: TGTGCCAGCAGCTTAGGGTCCCCTACCGGGGAGCTGTTTTTT. V and J are TRBV7-2 and TRBJ2-2, with unresolved D. From germline, CDR1 is SGHTA and CDR2 FQGNSA. V dropped 1 base and J dropped 5 bases, with 8 bases sitting between them. The CDR3 loop spans 14 amino acids.

The chain couples TRBV19 to TRBJ1-5, with D possibly matching TRBD1 (5 bases). CDR1 is LNHDA, CDR2 SQIVND, per germline (reference sequence). The CDR3 has 14 residues. V was trimmed by 6 bases and J by 3 bases, leaving 12 bases between them. The CDR3, as DNA: TGTGCCAGTAGACAAGGACAATACAATCAGCCCCAGCATTTT. It codes for CASRQGQYNQPQHF.

This chain links TRBV4-2 with TRBJ2-7; D call uncertain. Germline CDR1 is LGHNA and CDR2 is YNFKEQ. Trimming pared 2 bases from V and 6 bases from J, leaving 11 bases between. The CDR3 runs to 13 residues. The CDR3: CASSQRLSLEQYF. In DNA, the CDR3 is TGTGCCAGCAGCCAACGTCTCTCCCTCGAGCAGTACTTC.

The chain links TRBV5-6 to TRBJ2-1, with 11 bases lining up with TRBD2. This CDR3 has 13 amino acids. Germline V CDR1 and CDR2: SGHDT, YYEEEE. The ends lost 3 bases at V and 13 bases at J; junction bases unmatched: 6. The CDR3 protein is CASSSVGTSGQFF. In DNA form, the CDR3 reads TGTGCCAGCAGCTCCGTCGGGACTAGCGGACAGTTCTTC.

The chain recombines TRBV5-1 with TRBJ2-5; D perhaps matches TRBD2 (7 bases). Per germline, CDR1 SGHRS and CDR2 YFSETQ. The CDR3 spans 14 residues. The V and J ends lost 0 bases and 4 bases respectively, with 10 bases between them. CDR3 region: CASSLAGGPETQYF. In DNA, the CDR3 is TGCGCCAGCAGCTTGGCCGGGGGGCCAGAGACCCAGTACTTC. The variable domain in full, with the rest retrieved from reference TRBV5-1 and TRBJ2-5, is KAGVTQTPRYLIKTRGQQVTLSCSPISGHRSVSWYQQTPGQGLQFLFEYFSETQRNKGNFPGRFSGRQFSNSRSEMNVSTLELGDSALYLCASSLAGGPETQYFGPGTRLLVL.